This T cell receptor beta chain was recovered during a study of regulatory T cells in long-lasting Graves disease (dated by TCRdb to 2020 to 2023). The study in broad terms: In the newly diagnosed Graves' disease group, patients had been taking antithyroid drugs for less than 3 months. Persistent Graves' disease patients were compared with newly diagnosed Graves' disease patients by peripheral blood TCR sequencing and RNA sequencing. The study took place in China and was registered as a clinical trial. A total of roughly 35 samples were covered by TCR sequencing, comprising roughly 13 persistent and approximately 20 newly diagnosed Graves' disease patients. Broader findings and caveats from the paper: Sequencing and analysis were limited to the TCR beta chain. More public clonotypes were shared among persistent patients (2,741) than among newly diagnosed patients (roughly 1,000). Because the primary lesion, thyroid tissue, could not be accessed, the study looked at peripheral blood alone. Persistent disease showed preferential use of TRBV28, TRBJ1-2 and TRBJ2-5, whereas newly diagnosed disease favored TRBV20-1 and TRBJ2-1. Persistent Graves' disease patients showed lower TCR Shannon entropy and fewer highly expanded clones than newly diagnosed patients, suggesting clonal expansion. The small sample size was acknowledged by the authors as a limitation that may reduce accuracy.

The label giving this sample's time point can be read as: newly diagnosed GD, antithyroid drugs for less than 3 months. RNA was extracted from PBMCs in TRIzol for both TCR sequencing and RNA sequencing. Graves' disease was diagnosed according to American Thyroid Association guidelines. Patients were recruited from an endocrinology department in Xi'an, China. From each patient, around 8.3 milliliters of peripheral blood was collected into an EDTA anticoagulant tube. Ficoll Paque Plus density gradient separation was used to isolate PBMCs, and no further T cell sorting was performed. An Agilent 2100 Bioanalyzer and agarose gel were used to check RNA quality, while a NanoDrop 2000 measured RNA concentration. For this clonotype: What antigen it recognizes has not been identified. One base away there is no much larger clone; base qualities are not given.

From cysteine to valine, the CDR3 is 13 amino acids long. Only CDR3 DNA is held: 39 bases, read in frame from base 1. CDR1 ENHRY and CDR2 SYGVKD were looked up in the germline V gene. V is reduced by 6 bases and J by 4 bases, leaving a spacing of 13 bases between them. The library was built by means of multiplex PCR. Reads for this sample came from an Illumina HiSeq 4000. TCR beta libraries were built with iRepertoire HTBI primers and Arm-PCR amplification of CDR3 regions. Before sequencing, the PCR products underwent gel purification. Per the authors' processing: Gene usage analysis of CDR3 amino acid clonotypes used the approximately 62 TRBV and approximately 13 TRBJ segments found across samples. COPE and FqMerger were used to merge filtered high-quality paired reads into contigs. BLAST was used to align contigs to IMGT TRBV, TRBD and TRBJ reference genes, with CDR3 defined following IMGT. Clonotypes above 0.1% frequency were classified as highly expanded clones. Shannon entropy was used to measure repertoire diversity, and the Gini coefficient was used to measure V-J evenness. Public clonotypes were defined as clonotypes shared by more than one individual. TCRdb applied fastp at Q25 and MiXCR to the public reads, then kept only in-frame beta chains. Each entry is one CDR3 protein sequence, shown with its most common DNA and genes. The V and J calls follow TCRdb's processing rather than the paper's. This sample has about 400,000 distinct CDR3 sequences in its table, and 15% of those were observed once. About 8.2% of the sample goes to the ten largest clones.

The sample was also reused in another study, on T cells in Graves' hyperthyroidism and ophthalmopathy. As the second publication notes: Graves' hyperthyroidism was defined as stable when no progression to ophthalmopathy occurred over 18 months of follow-up. The hyperthyroidism patients were between 18 and 65 years old and newly diagnosed, with a disease duration of less than 2 months. The study excluded patients with uncontrolled infections, other autoimmune diseases, pregnancy or lactation. Diagnoses were established on the basis of clinical symptoms, serum thyroxine and TRAb, thyroid ultrasound, and orbital computed tomography. The first round of RT-PCR for the TCR CDR3 was performed with the HTBI primer set and the Qiagen OneStep RT-PCR kit. Most expanded thyroid clonotypes (frequency above 0.001) were also detected in blood, suggesting blood repertoires may reflect thyroid immune responses. In cross-validation, a model built on a 13 V-J signature told ophthalmopathy apart from stable hyperthyroidism with 87.88% sensitivity and approximately 81% specificity, and in testing the same model reached 80%/75%. In validation, the model predicted progression to ophthalmopathy a median of roughly 6.5 months before onset, with over 55% sensitivity and about 75% specificity. A discovery cohort of about a hundred patients, 43 with Graves' ophthalmopathy and about 60 with stable Graves' hyperthyroidism, was used to find distinguishing TCR V-J signatures. Prospective prediction of ophthalmopathy was tested in an independent validation cohort consisting of roughly 20 hyperthyroidism patients and 15 to 17 patients who later progressed to ophthalmopathy. The 100 or so discovery patients were randomly divided into training and test sets at a 7:3 ratio. The study also compared thyroid tissue and blood T-cell repertoires from about six Graves' hyperthyroidism patients. Once sampling was done, hyperthyroidism patients were given methimazole at a starting dose of 30 mg daily, whereas ophthalmopathy patients were given high-dose intravenous methylprednisolone. Libraries were constructed in a second round of multiplex PCR, after which size selection and purification were performed. Paired-end sequencing of the libraries was performed with 100 bp reads on an Illumina HiSeq2000. SOAPnuke was used to process the raw data, throwing out any read that contained adapters or uncalled bases, had a mean Phred below 15, or lacked an exact constant-primer or identifier match. COPE v1.2.5 was used to merge high-quality paired reads, and clonotypes were defined as unique nucleotide sequences. MiTCR v1.1 was used to align clonotypes to the IMGT TRBV, TRBD and TRBJ reference segments. The analysis was restricted to V-J combinations with a frequency above 0.0001, which together covered just over 99% of the repertoires. The TCS score was defined as F50 (clonal expansion) divided by E x V (chaos), with BLOSUM62-based TCRdist calculated between CDR3 peptides within each V-J. Welch's t-statistics and random forest reduced roughly 540 V-J features to 13, which were used in a naive Bayes classifier (R e1071). Sample size was not statistically predetermined, and investigators were not blinded to group allocation. The paper reports TCR Vbeta CDR3 sequencing of approximately 140 peripheral blood samples: approximately 41 ophthalmopathy, about 75 hyperthyroidism and around 17 progressor patients.

The chain couples TRBV10-3 to TRBJ2-7, with the D gene call left open. This sequence was found in a woman aged 40 to 55 with Graves disease. Donor details come from another sample of the same person, matched by shared clones. The source was peripheral blood mononuclear cells (PBMCs), collected at new diagnosis, from a patient treated with antithyroid drugs. DNA sequence: TGTGCCATCAGCTCCCCCGGGCTATACGAGCAGTACGTC. Its protein is CAISSPGLYEQYV.